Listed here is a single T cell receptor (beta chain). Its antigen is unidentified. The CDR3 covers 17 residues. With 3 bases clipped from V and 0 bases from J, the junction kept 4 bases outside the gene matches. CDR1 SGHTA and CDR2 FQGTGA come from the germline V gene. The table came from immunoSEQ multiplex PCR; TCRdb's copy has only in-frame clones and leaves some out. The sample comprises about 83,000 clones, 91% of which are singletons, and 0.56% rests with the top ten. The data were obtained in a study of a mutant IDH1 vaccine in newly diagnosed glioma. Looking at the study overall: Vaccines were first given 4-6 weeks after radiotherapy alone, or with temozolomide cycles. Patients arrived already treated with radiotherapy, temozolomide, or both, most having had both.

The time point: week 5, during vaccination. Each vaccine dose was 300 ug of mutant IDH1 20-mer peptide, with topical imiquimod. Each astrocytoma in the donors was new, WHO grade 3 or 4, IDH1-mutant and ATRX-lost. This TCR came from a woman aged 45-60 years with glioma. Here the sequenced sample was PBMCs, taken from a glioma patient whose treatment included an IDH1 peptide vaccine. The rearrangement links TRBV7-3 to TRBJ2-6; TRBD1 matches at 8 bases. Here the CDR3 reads CASSLTGAVSGANVLTF. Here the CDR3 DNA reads TGTGCCAGCAGCTTGACAGGGGCCGTCTCTGGGGCCAACGTCCTGACTTTC.